The 8 T cell receptor beta chains given below trace back to one sample, sequenced in a study of response to subunit inactivated influenza vaccine. MiXCR was run by TCRdb on the RT-PCR reads, yielding one entry per CDR3 protein. The sample has approximately 500,000 distinct CDR3 sequences, approximately 12% seen once; the top ten hold less than 15%. The material sequenced was PBMCs from blood, taken around seven weeks after vaccination. The receptors stem from a man aged 45-65 years who received an inactivated influenza vaccine.

This clonotype was seen repeatedly, ten times or more. The chain couples TRBV18 to TRBJ2-5; the match to TRBD1 covers 8 bases. The V gene end was trimmed by 2 bases and the J gene end by 2 bases; junction bases not matched to a gene: 7. CDR3 size: 16 residues. Germline V lookup: CDR1 KGHSH, CDR2 LQKENI. CDR3 sequence: CASSPVSQGAQETQYF. CDR3 bases: TGTGCCAGCTCACCAGTCAGCCAGGGGGCTCAAGAGACCCAGTACTTC.

CDR3 bases: TGTGCCAGCAGCTCCGAGGGGGTAGGGCCCCAGCATTTT. It encodes CASSSEGVGPQHF. This sequence joins TRBV7-2 and TRBJ1-5, with D perhaps matching TRBD1 (6 bases). The length of the CDR3 is 13 residues. Germline assignment: CDR1 SGHTA and CDR2 FQGNSA. V lost 4 bases, J lost 9 bases, and 13 bases lay in between.

This clonotype has more than one count but fewer than ten. V and J are TRBV20-1 and TRBJ2-5, with 7 bases lining up with TRBD2. CDR1 and CDR2 (germline): DFQATT, SNEGSKA (reference sequence). V shed 1 base and J 2 bases; nucleotides not matched to a gene: 4. This CDR3 has 14 amino acids. CDR3 region: CSARAAGYQETQYF. DNA of the CDR3: TGCAGTGCTAGAGCAGCGGGGTATCAAGAGACCCAGTACTTC.

This clonotype was counted only a few times. This rearrangement joins TRBV29-1 to TRBJ2-7; D is perhaps TRBD2 (6 bases). Trimming took 4 bases from V and 0 from J, leaving 10 bases between them. The CDR3 length is 13 residues. Germline-derived CDR1 and CDR2 are SQVTM and ANQGSEA. The DNA for the CDR3 is TGCAGCGTTGTACTAGCTGACTCCTACGAGCAGTACTTC. It translates to CSVVLADSYEQYF.

This sequence joins TRBV6-5 and TRBJ2-7, with D unclear. The CDR3 contains 13 residues. The ends were cut back, 2 bases at V and 2 bases at J, with 7 bases in the middle. The germline gives CDR1 MNHEY, CDR2 SVGAGI. Written as DNA, the CDR3 is TGTGCCAGCAGTTACGGGGAAACCTACGAGCAGTACTTC. Its protein product is CASSYGETYEQYF.

This clonotype was found a few times. The chain couples TRBV7-3 to TRBJ2-3; tentative D call: TRBD2 (6 bases). Germline-derived CDR1 and CDR2 are SGHTA and FQGTGA. Trimming removed 5 bases from V and 7 bases from J, with 22 bases in between. CDR3 length: 16 residues. Here the CDR3 reads CASSPEGAFQRNTQYF. Here the CDR3 DNA reads TGTGCCAGCAGCCCGGAGGGAGCCTTTCAGAGAAATACGCAGTATTTT.

This clonotype was counted only a few times. The chain is built from TRBV3-1 and TRBJ2-1; weak D call: TRBD1 (6 bases). Germline V gene data show CDR1 as LGHDT and CDR2 as YNNKEL (reference sequence). The V and J ends lost 0 bases and 12 bases respectively, with 12 bases between them. The CDR3 is 13 amino acids. The chain's CDR3 is CASSQERRGGQFF. The CDR3 DNA follows: TGTGCCAGCAGCCAAGAGCGCAGGGGTGGGCAGTTCTTC.

The table lists this clonotype with many counts. The gene calls are TRBV28 and TRBJ2-5; 11 nucleotides line up with TRBD2. This CDR3 contains 15 residues. V lost 5 bases and J lost 3; bases outside the gene matches: 5. Per the germline V gene, CDR1 is MDHEN and CDR2 is SYDVKM. Here the CDR3 reads CASSPRLAGKETQYF. The CDR3 DNA reads TGTGCCAGCAGTCCCAGACTAGCGGGGAAAGAGACCCAGTACTTC.